These T cell receptor beta chains were read from a single sample in a study of blood T cell repertoires in COVID-19. TCRdb's table, derived via immunoSEQ multiplex PCR, lists solely in-frame clones and lacks some. The sample has 100,000 to 150,000 clones; roughly 84% are singletons. Sequences were obtained from peripheral blood. The receptor set was obtained from a woman of 80 years or more with acute or convalescent COVID-19. The CDR3 runs from the conserved cysteine through the conserved F or W. The order of the fields is V gene, D gene, J gene, clone size, CDR3 protein, CDR3 DNA. The D gene is left open where the match is weak. Not all rows give a size; the values are once, few, many and, for expanded clones, a class.

V: TRBV10-1
D: TRBD1
J: TRBJ2-5
size: .
CDR3: CASSESRTGRETQYF
DNA: TGCGCCAGCAGTGAGTCAAGGACAGGGAGAGAGACCCAGTACTTC

V: TRBV6-5
D: TRBD1
J: TRBJ1-1
size: .
CDR3: CASIVMGQPNTEAFF
DNA: TGTGCCAGCATTGTCATGGGACAGCCGAACACTGAAGCTTTCTTT

V: TRBV11-3
D: .
J: TRBJ2-7
size: .
CDR3: CASSLETGSYEQYF
DNA: TGTGCCAGCAGCTTAGAGACAGGTAGCTACGAGCAGTACTTC

V: TRBV3-1/TRBV3-2
D: .
J: TRBJ1-1
size: .
CDR3: CASSAMPGRDTEAFF
DNA: TGTGCCAGCAGCGCGATGCCTGGGAGGGACACTGAAGCTTTCTTT

V: TRBV4-3
D: .
J: TRBJ1-2
size: once
CDR3: CASSQVQQNYGYTF
DNA: TGCGCCAGCAGCCAAGTACAGCAAAACTATGGCTACACCTTC

V: TRBV5-4
D: .
J: TRBJ2-5
size: .
CDR3: CASSRGYQETQYF
DNA: TGTGCCAGCAGCCGGGGTTACCAAGAGACCCAGTACTTC

V: TRBV7-3
D: TRBD2
J: TRBJ2-3
size: once
CDR3: CASSPGAGGSTDTQYF
DNA: TGTGCCAGCAGCCCGGGAGCGGGGGGGAGCACAGATACGCAGTATTTT

V: TRBV18
D: .
J: TRBJ1-2
size: .
CDR3: CASSPPGALGSYGYTF
DNA: TGTGCCAGCTCACCACCCGGGGCGCTCGGGAGCTATGGCTACACCTTC

V: TRBV7-2
D: TRBD2
J: TRBJ2-5
size: once
CDR3: CASSLSSGGQETQYF
DNA: TGTGCCAGCAGCTTATCCAGCGGGGGCCAAGAGACCCAGTACTTC

V: TRBV2
D: .
J: TRBJ2-4
size: .
CDR3: CASSEGEAIQYF
DNA: TGTGCCAGCAGTGAAGGCGAGGCTATTCAGTACTTC

V: TRBV27
D: TRBD1
J: TRBJ1-4
size: .
CDR3: CASSLGFGQGAAGEKLFF
DNA: TGTGCCAGCAGTTTAGGTTTTGGACAGGGGGCTGCGGGTGAAAAACTGTTTTTT

V: TRBV7-8
D: TRBD1
J: TRBJ2-1
size: .
CDR3: CASRLGQGESYNEQFF
DNA: TGTGCCAGCAGACTAGGACAGGGTGAATCCTACAATGAGCAGTTCTTC

V: TRBV7-2
D: .
J: TRBJ1-2
size: .
CDR3: CASSPGRANYGYTF
DNA: TGTGCCAGCAGCCCGGGGAGGGCTAACTATGGCTACACCTTC

V: TRBV9
D: TRBD1
J: TRBJ1-3
size: .
CDR3: CASSVEQGAFGNTIYF
DNA: TGTGCCAGCAGCGTAGAACAGGGGGCGTTTGGAAACACCATATATTTT

V: TRBV5-1
D: TRBD1
J: TRBJ2-7
size: few
CDR3: CASSRTGGEQYF
DNA: TGCGCCAGCAGTCGAACAGGGGGCGAGCAGTACTTC

V: TRBV4-3
D: .
J: TRBJ2-2
size: .
CDR3: CASSQDRLRGGELFF
DNA: TGCGCCAGCAGCCAAGATCGTCTCAGGGGTGGGGAGCTGTTTTTT

V: TRBV11-2
D: .
J: TRBJ1-2
size: .
CDR3: CASSLSGPNYGYTF
DNA: TGTGCCAGCAGCTTATCAGGGCCTAACTATGGCTACACCTTC

V: TRBV7-9
D: .
J: TRBJ2-3
size: .
CDR3: CASQRSTDTQYF
DNA: TGTGCCAGCCAGAGGAGCACAGATACGCAGTATTTT

V: TRBV7-9
D: .
J: TRBJ1-1
size: .
CDR3: CASSLARPLITEAFF
DNA: TGTGCCAGCAGCTTAGCGCGCCCCCTTATCACTGAAGCTTTCTTT

V: TRBV7-3
D: TRBD2
J: TRBJ2-1
size: .
CDR3: CASRAGLAGGDEQFF
DNA: TGTGCCAGCAGGGCGGGACTAGCGGGAGGGGATGAGCAGTTCTTC

V: TRBV7-9
D: TRBD1
J: TRBJ1-2
size: .
CDR3: CASPSPGGNGYTF
DNA: TGTGCCAGCCCTAGCCCAGGGGGCAATGGCTACACCTTC

V: TRBV18
D: TRBD1
J: TRBJ1-6
size: .
CDR3: CASSLGGTENSPLHF
DNA: TGTGCCAGCTCACTTGGCGGGACAGAAAATTCACCCCTCCACTTT

V: TRBV5-1
D: .
J: TRBJ1-6
size: .
CDR3: CASSNRDSSPLHF
DNA: TGCGCCAGCTCGAACAGGGATAGTTCACCCCTCCACTTT

V: TRBV24-1
D: TRBD1
J: TRBJ2-3
size: .
CDR3: CATAARGLGTDTQYF
DNA: TGTGCCACGGCCGCCAGGGGGCTCGGCACAGATACGCAGTATTTT

V: TRBV28
D: TRBD1
J: TRBJ1-1
size: .
CDR3: CASSPGGWTEAFF
DNA: TGTGCCAGCAGCCCAGGGGGCTGGACTGAAGCTTTCTTT

V: TRBV29-1
D: .
J: TRBJ1-2
size: once
CDR3: CSVSSPPAGEGYTF
DNA: TGCAGCGTTTCATCCCCCCCCGCGGGGGAAGGCTACACCTTC

V: TRBV6-1
D: .
J: TRBJ2-4
size: .
CDR3: CASTTQNIQYF
DNA: TGTGCCAGCACCACCCAGAACATTCAGTACTTC

V: TRBV7-6
D: .
J: TRBJ2-3
size: .
CDR3: CASSVSRRSTDTQYF
DNA: TGTGCCAGCAGCGTGTCGCGGAGGAGCACAGATACGCAGTATTTT

V: TRBV7-2
D: TRBD1
J: TRBJ1-2
size: few
CDR3: CASSRGQGVGGYTF
DNA: TGTGCCAGCAGCAGGGGACAGGGGGTTGGTGGCTACACCTTC

V: TRBV1
D: .
J: TRBJ2-7
size: .
CDR3: CTSRPGLAGGEQYF
DNA: TGCACCAGCAGACCGGGACTAGCGGGTGGTGAGCAGTACTTC

V: TRBV19
D: .
J: TRBJ2-5
size: .
CDR3: CASSIGARETQYF
DNA: TGTGCCAGTAGCATAGGTGCGCGAGAGACCCAGTACTTC

V: TRBV5-1
D: .
J: TRBJ2-2
size: few
CDR3: CASSRGDANTGELFF
DNA: TGCGCCAGTTCCAGGGGCGACGCGAACACCGGGGAGCTGTTTTTT

V: TRBV5-1
D: .
J: TRBJ2-2
size: .
CDR3: CASSLAQRANTGELFF
DNA: TGCGCCAGCAGCTTGGCCCAGCGGGCGAACACCGGGGAGCTGTTTTTT

V: TRBV3-1/TRBV3-2
D: TRBD2
J: TRBJ2-7
size: .
CDR3: CASSWTSGTYEQYF
DNA: TGTGCCAGCAGCTGGACTAGCGGCACCTACGAGCAGTACTTC

V: TRBV18
D: .
J: TRBJ2-1
size: .
CDR3: CASSPQGARYNEQFF
DNA: TGTGCCAGCTCACCACAGGGAGCTCGGTACAATGAGCAGTTCTTC

V: TRBV5-1
D: .
J: TRBJ2-1
size: .
CDR3: CASRKEESSYNEQFF
DNA: TGCGCCAGCAGAAAAGAAGAGAGCTCCTACAATGAGCAGTTCTTC

V: TRBV9
D: TRBD2
J: TRBJ2-1
size: .
CDR3: CASSVTGTSVYNEQFF
DNA: TGTGCCAGCAGCGTTACCGGGACTAGCGTCTACAATGAGCAGTTCTTC

V: TRBV18
D: TRBD1
J: TRBJ1-1
size: .
CDR3: CASSLLGQGDTEAFF
DNA: TGTGCCAGCTCACTATTGGGACAGGGCGACACTGAAGCTTTCTTT

V: TRBV5-1
D: TRBD1
J: TRBJ1-4
size: .
CDR3: CASSWSPGTGNEKLFF
DNA: TGCGCCAGCAGCTGGAGTCCGGGGACAGGGAATGAAAAACTGTTTTTT

V: TRBV5-1
D: TRBD1
J: TRBJ1-3
size: .
CDR3: CASSAGQTASGNTIYF
DNA: TGCGCCAGCAGCGCGGGACAGACTGCCTCTGGAAACACCATATATTTT

V: TRBV24-1
D: TRBD1
J: TRBJ2-3
size: .
CDR3: CATSDLGFRPGQSTDTQYF
DNA: TGTGCCACCAGTGATTTGGGGTTCAGGCCGGGACAGAGCACAGATACGCAGTATTTT

V: TRBV29-1
D: .
J: TRBJ1-2
size: .
CDR3: CSVEGSPGQSYGYTF
DNA: TGCAGCGTTGAAGGAAGTCCGGGACAAAGCTATGGCTACACCTTC

V: TRBV19
D: .
J: TRBJ1-2
size: .
CDR3: CASRMFTNYGYTF
DNA: TGTGCCAGTAGAATGTTCACTAACTATGGCTACACCTTC

V: TRBV24-1
D: TRBD1
J: TRBJ2-1
size: .
CDR3: CATSDARTGVYNEQFF
DNA: TGTGCCACCAGTGACGCCCGGACAGGGGTTTACAATGAGCAGTTCTTC

V: TRBV11-1
D: .
J: TRBJ2-1
size: .
CDR3: CASSPTHTGYNEQFF
DNA: TGTGCCAGCAGCCCTACTCACACGGGGTACAATGAGCAGTTCTTC

V: TRBV29-1
D: .
J: TRBJ1-4
size: .
CDR3: CSVAGRFNEKLFF
DNA: TGCAGCGTTGCCGGGAGATTTAATGAAAAACTGTTTTTT

V: TRBV2
D: .
J: TRBJ1-6
size: once
CDR3: CASSVRVRSPLHF
DNA: TGTGCCAGCAGTGTCAGGGTTCGGTCACCCCTCCACTTT

V: TRBV15
D: TRBD2
J: TRBJ2-5
size: .
CDR3: CATSKTTSGHQETQYF
DNA: TGTGCCACCAGCAAGACAACTAGCGGACACCAAGAGACCCAGTACTTC

V: TRBV2
D: .
J: TRBJ1-5
size: .
CDR3: CASSVSSNQPQHF
DNA: TGTGCCAGCAGTGTCAGTAGCAATCAGCCCCAGCATTTT

V: TRBV6-5
D: TRBD1
J: TRBJ1-2
size: .
CDR3: CASSYSDRGDGYTF
DNA: TGTGCCAGCAGTTACTCGGACAGGGGGGACGGCTACACCTTC

V: TRBV4-1
D: TRBD1
J: TRBJ2-1
size: .
CDR3: CASSRSGQGNEQFF
DNA: TGCGCCAGCAGCCGGTCAGGACAGGGCAATGAGCAGTTCTTC

V: TRBV9
D: TRBD2
J: TRBJ2-1
size: .
CDR3: CASSGRTSGRAYEQFF
DNA: TGTGCCAGCAGCGGACGGACTAGCGGGAGGGCCTATGAGCAGTTCTTC

V: TRBV2
D: .
J: TRBJ2-7
size: .
CDR3: CASRSARQGSYEQYF
DNA: TGTGCCAGCCGGAGCGCTAGGCAGGGCTCCTACGAGCAGTACTTC

V: TRBV6-5
D: TRBD1
J: TRBJ1-2
size: .
CDR3: CASRGTGIAAGYTF
DNA: TGTGCCAGCAGAGGGACAGGAATTGCGGCGGGCTACACCTTC

V: TRBV2
D: .
J: TRBJ1-5
size: .
CDR3: CASCTGNNQPQHF
DNA: TGTGCCAGCTGTACGGGGAACAATCAGCCCCAGCATTTT

V: TRBV19
D: .
J: TRBJ1-3
size: .
CDR3: CASSRAGNSGNTIYF
DNA: TGTGCCAGTAGCCGCGCCGGGAACTCTGGAAACACCATATATTTT

V: TRBV19
D: .
J: TRBJ1-6
size: .
CDR3: CASSIRSTGDNSPLHF
DNA: TGTGCCAGTAGTATTAGGAGTACCGGGGATAATTCACCCCTCCACTTT